Each of the 24 T cell receptor beta chains below was sequenced from the same sample in a study of T cell repertoires in aging, cancer and after chemotherapy. A mixed TRB-A/B primer pool amplified rearranged TRB by multiplex touch-down PCR. MiXCR was run by TCRdb on the multiplex PCR reads, yielding one entry per CDR3 protein. The sample consists of about 2,000 distinct CDR3 sequences, around 20% of them appearing once. The template was genomic DNA from peripheral blood, not RNA. The specimen was blood. These receptor sequences come from a human donor with a solid tumor.

This clonotype was counted between two and nine times. V usage is TRBV4-3 and J usage is TRBJ2-5, with TRBD2 identical over 9 bases. Looked up from germline, CDR1 is LGHNA and CDR2 is YSLEER. Trimming took 0 bases from V and 4 from J; bases not matched to a gene: 9. CDR3 size: 17 residues. The CDR3, as DNA: TGCGCCAGCAGCCAAGATCCGGCTGGCGGGAGGGGAGAGACCCAGTACTTC. As protein: CASSQDPAGGRGETQYF.

About this clonotype itself: This may be a read error, as it is one base from a much larger clone. The chain recombines TRBV7-9 with TRBJ2-7, with D possibly TRBD1 on 6 matching bases. The germline V gene encodes CDR1 SEHNR and CDR2 FQNEAQ (reference sequence). The CDR3 totals 15 residues. CDR3 protein: CASSLKTGKIYGQYF. The DNA of the CDR3 is TGTGCCAGCAGCTTAAAAACAGGGAAGATCTACGGGCAGTACTTC.

By share, this clonotype counts as medium-sized. The V call is TRBV14, the J call TRBJ1-2; perhaps TRBD1 as D (5 bases). Germline CDR1 and CDR2: SGHDN and FVKESK. The CDR3 spans 15 residues. Trimming stripped 1 base from V and 1 base from J, with 10 bases between. CDR3 region: CASSQGTGLNYGYTF. The CDR3 DNA is TGTGCCAGCAGCCAAGGAACGGGGCTTAACTATGGCTACACCTTC.

J is TRBJ2-1 and V is TRBV20-1; either TRBD1 or TRBD2 may supply D (5 bases each). The CDR3 is 15 residues long. Per the germline V gene, CDR1 is DFQATT and CDR2 is SNEGSKA (reference sequence). V shed 2 bases and J shed 1 base, with 12 bases lying between them. CDR3 sequence (DNA): TGCAGTGCTAGAAATCGTGGGGGATCCTACAATGAGCAGTTCTTC. It translates to CSARNRGGSYNEQFF.

This clonotype is medium-sized (0.01 to 0.1%) within its sample. The chain joins TRBV6-6 to TRBJ2-1; 8 nucleotides match TRBD2. Germline V gene lookup returns CDR1 MNHNY and CDR2 SVGAGI (reference sequence). The CDR3 has 13 amino acids. J lost 6 bases, V lost 8 bases, and 6 bases had no gene match. The CDR3, as DNA: TGTGCCAGCCACCCTCTAGCGGGCAATGAGCAGTTCTTC. Translated, it gives CASHPLAGNEQFF.

This clonotype is deemed medium-sized (0.01 to 0.1%). This chain joins TRBV10-1 and TRBJ2-7, with 7 positions matching TRBD1. CDR1 and CDR2 from the germline V gene are WNHNN and SYGVQD (reference sequence). The CDR3 runs to 14 residues. The V segment lost 6 bases and the J segment 4 bases; nucleotides outside the gene matches: 9. The CDR3 DNA sequence: TGCGCCAGCAGCCCCCGGGACAGAAATTACGAGCAGTACTTC. Translating it yields CASSPRDRNYEQYF.

The chain recombines TRBV6-5 with TRBJ2-3; 11 nucleotides align to TRBD2. There are 14 residues in the CDR3. In germline, CDR1 is MNHEY, CDR2 SVGAGI. After removal of 6 bases from V and 5 bases from J, the junction contained 4 bases not matched to a gene. The CDR3 DNA is TGTGCCAGCAGCACTAGCGGGAGAATAGATACGCAGTATTTT. Its translation: CASSTSGRIDTQYF.

This clonotype is medium-sized (0.01 to 0.1%) in the sample. V is TRBV6-5 and J is TRBJ2-1; 7 nucleotides match TRBD1. CDR3 size: 13 residues. With 6 bases clipped from V and 8 bases from J, the junction kept 7 bases outside the gene matches. From germline, CDR1 is MNHEY and CDR2 SVGAGI. The CDR3 loop reads CASSPGGIYEQFF. CDR3 bases: TGTGCCAGCAGCCCAGGGGGAATCTATGAGCAGTTCTTC.

This clonotype is medium-sized. This chain links TRBV11-2 with TRBJ1-2; no firm D call. This CDR3 spans 15 amino acids. V was clipped by 4 bases and J by 6 bases, with 18 bases between them. Germline loops: CDR1 SGHAT, CDR2 FQNNGV. CDR3 in DNA: TGTGCCAGCAGCTCCGACTTAAAGGGCTTGGATGGCTACACCTTC. Translated: CASSSDLKGLDGYTF.

A word on this clonotype: A read error may explain this, as a much larger clone is one base away. The V call is TRBV6-1, the J call TRBJ2-7; the D is unclear. The V gene's germline CDR1 is MNHNS and CDR2 SASEGT. The CDR3 consists of 14 residues. V was cut by 6 bases and J by 0 bases, with 12 bases left in between. The CDR3: CASRQRLSSYEQYF. The CDR3 nucleotides are TGTGCCAGCAGACAGAGATTAAGCTCCTACGAGCAGTACTTC.

By share of the sample, this clonotype is medium-sized (0.01 to 0.1%). The chain couples TRBV7-2 to TRBJ2-3, with 10 bases identical to TRBD1. CDR1 SGHTA and CDR2 FQGNSA come from the germline V gene. J gave up 2 bases and V 0 bases, and 5 bases lay outside the gene matches. This CDR3 has 17 amino acids. Here the CDR3 DNA reads TGTGCCAGCAGCTTAGCCCCCGGACAGGGGGACACAGATACGCAGTATTTT. Translating gives CASSLAPGQGDTDTQYF.

This clonotype was seen a few times. V gene TRBV6-2 or TRBV6-3 combines with J gene TRBJ2-1; 9 bases match TRBD2. Germline V CDR1 and CDR2: MNHEY, SVGEGT. Trimming at V came to 1 base and at J to 9 bases, leaving 16 bases not matched to a gene. This CDR3 is 18 amino acids long. The CDR3 bases are TGTGCCAGCAGTTACTTGGTAGCGGGAGACTCGTTGGTAGGTGAGCAGTTCTTC. This encodes CASSYLVAGDSLVGEQFF.

V is TRBV7-3 and J is TRBJ2-7, with 7 bases identical to TRBD1. With 5 bases clipped from V and 2 bases from J, the junction kept 9 bases outside the gene matches. The germline gives CDR1 SGHTA, CDR2 FQGTGA. The CDR3 consists of 15 residues. The CDR3 spells CASSQGTVPPYEQYF. The CDR3 nucleotides are TGTGCCAGCAGCCAAGGGACAGTCCCACCCTACGAGCAGTACTTC.

By its share, this clonotype is medium-sized. The CDR3 reads CSARGTGVPTFWGYTF. CDR3 DNA: TGCAGTGCTAGAGGGACAGGGGTCCCCACTTTTTGGGGCTACACCTTC. The chain employs TRBV20-1 and TRBJ1-2, with TRBD1 matching 9 bases. The CDR3 has 16 residues. With 1 base clipped from V and 8 bases from J, the junction kept 14 bases outside the gene matches. Germline CDR1 reads DFQATT; CDR2 reads SNEGSKA (reference sequence).

This chain links TRBV25-1 with TRBJ2-3; 8 bases match TRBD1. Losses at the gene ends were 4 bases for V and 1 base for J; bases not matched to a gene: 10. Germline V gives CDR1 MGHDK, CDR2 SYGVNS. The CDR3 sequence is 17 residues long. CDR3 protein: CASSGPDRETGTDTQYF. CDR3 nucleotide sequence: TGTGCCAGCAGTGGGCCGGACAGGGAAACAGGCACAGATACGCAGTATTTT.

V and J are TRBV4-3 and TRBJ2-2, with 7 bases that match TRBD2. J lost 1 base, V lost 4 bases, and 9 bases had no gene match. This CDR3 is built from 17 residues. Germline values: CDR1 LGHNA, CDR2 YSLEER. CDR3 sequence (DNA): TGCGCCAGCAGCCCCCGAGAGCGGGGCCTGAACACCGGGGAGCTGTTTTTT. Translation: CASSPRERGLNTGELFF.

This clonotype was seen only a few times. The V call is TRBV5-1, the J call TRBJ1-2; 7 bases align to TRBD1. The ends lost 4 bases at V and 7 bases at J; junction bases unmatched: 7. The CDR3 contains 13 residues. Germline V CDR1 and CDR2: SGHRS, YFSETQ. As DNA, the CDR3 is TGCGCCAGCAGCGAGGGACAGAGGGGTGGCTACACCTTC. This encodes CASSEGQRGGYTF.

This clonotype ranks as large (0.1 to 1%). This chain joins TRBV19 and TRBJ2-7; 8 positions match TRBD2. The CDR3 is 13 residues long. CDR1 and CDR2 from the germline V gene are LNHDA and SQIVND (reference sequence). Losses at the gene ends were 8 bases for V and 4 bases for J; bases not matched to a gene: 7. CDR3 in DNA: TGTGCCAGTTCTAGCGGGTCGCCGTACGAGCAGTACTTC. Amino acid sequence: CASSSGSPYEQYF.

This clonotype is labeled as medium-sized (0.01 to 0.1%). The rearrangement joins TRBV29-1 to TRBJ2-3, with 8 bases aligning to TRBD2. Germline V gene lookup returns CDR1 SQVTM and CDR2 ANQGSEA. The CDR3 contains 13 residues. The J segment lost 7 bases and the V segment lost 6 bases, leaving 9 bases of the junction unmatched. CDR3 sequence reads: CSVQTSVAYTQYF. The CDR3 nucleotides read TGCAGCGTCCAGACTAGCGTCGCATATACGCAGTATTTT.

By its share, this clonotype is medium-sized. This chain uses TRBV11-1 with TRBJ2-3; 9 bases map to TRBD1. CDR3 size: 14 residues. V trimming: 6 bases; J trimming: 1 base; junction bases outside the gene matches: 2. Germline assignment: CDR1 SGHAT and CDR2 FQDESV (reference sequence). The CDR3 here is CASRYRGRTDTQYF. CDR3 coding DNA: TGTGCCAGCAGGTACAGGGGGCGCACAGATACGCAGTATTTT.

The gene calls are TRBV2 and TRBJ2-1; the D is unclear. The germline CDR1 and CDR2 sequences are SNHLY and FYNNEI. V dropped 8 bases and J dropped 0 bases, with 11 bases sitting between them. The CDR3 runs 14 residues. CDR3 loop: CASVADSSYNEQFF. The CDR3 nucleotides are TGTGCCAGCGTGGCGGATAGCTCCTACAATGAGCAGTTCTTC.

About this clonotype: Just one base apart from a much larger clone, this may be a read error. This rearrangement joins TRBV11-1 to TRBJ1-1; D remains ambiguous. CDR1 is SGHAT, CDR2 FQDESV, per germline (reference sequence). CDR3 length: 13 residues. Trimming shortened V by 1 base and J by 8 bases, and 11 bases separated the two germline ends. The CDR3 here is CASSLGVRAEAFF. For the CDR3, the DNA is TGTGCCAGCAGCTTAGGAGTTAGGGCAGAAGCTTTCTTT.

This clonotype is judged medium-sized. This sequence joins TRBV6-1 and TRBJ1-2; D gene unclear. V dropped 0 bases and J dropped 2 bases, with 10 bases sitting between them. The CDR3 totals 15 residues. Germline CDR1 reads MNHNS; CDR2 reads SASEGT. The CDR3 DNA reads as TGTGCCAGCAGTGAAGCCCAGTTACCCAACTATGGCTACACCTTC. Amino acid sequence: CASSEAQLPNYGYTF.

This clonotype is deemed medium-sized. The V gene is TRBV19, the J gene TRBJ2-3; D is possibly TRBD1 (5 bases). Germline assignment: CDR1 LNHDA and CDR2 SQIVND (reference sequence). The CDR3 has 15 amino acids. Trimming pared 4 bases from V and 6 bases from J, leaving 17 bases between. For the CDR3, the DNA is TGTGCCAGTAGTACTTGGGGCCGATCAGGGGATACGCAGTATTTT. Translation: CASSTWGRSGDTQYF. The whole variable domain, filled in from reference TRBV19 and TRBJ2-3, reads DGGITQSPKYLFRKEGQNVTLSCEQNLNHDAMYWYRQDPGQGLRLIYYSQIVNDFQKGDIAEGYSVSREKKESFPLTVTSAQKNPTAFYLCASSTWGRSGDTQYFGPGTRLTVL.